This T cell receptor (beta chain) was obtained from a study of cytomegalovirus exposure and HLA in healthy donors. Points from the study as a whole: Immune exposure information comprised only CMV serostatus.

Primers: 60 Vbeta forward and 13 Jbeta reverse. Assay used: immunoSEQ multiplex PCR; TCRdb lists only in-frame clones, some missing. Of some 130,000 clones listed, approximately 80% are singletons. CDR1 is SGHTA, CDR2 FQGNSA, per germline. There are 14 residues in the CDR3. With 9 bases clipped from V and 1 base from J, the junction kept 5 bases outside the gene matches. A note on this clone: Its matching antigen is unknown.

The clonotype originates from a woman aged 45-60 years in good health and CMV-seropositive. The sequenced material came from PBMCs. The V gene is TRBV7-2, the J gene TRBJ2-2, with TRBD2 matching 7 bases. The CDR3 region has the DNA TGTGCCAGGGGGGGGACGGGGAACACCGGGGAGCTGTTTTTT. It codes for CARGGTGNTGELFF.